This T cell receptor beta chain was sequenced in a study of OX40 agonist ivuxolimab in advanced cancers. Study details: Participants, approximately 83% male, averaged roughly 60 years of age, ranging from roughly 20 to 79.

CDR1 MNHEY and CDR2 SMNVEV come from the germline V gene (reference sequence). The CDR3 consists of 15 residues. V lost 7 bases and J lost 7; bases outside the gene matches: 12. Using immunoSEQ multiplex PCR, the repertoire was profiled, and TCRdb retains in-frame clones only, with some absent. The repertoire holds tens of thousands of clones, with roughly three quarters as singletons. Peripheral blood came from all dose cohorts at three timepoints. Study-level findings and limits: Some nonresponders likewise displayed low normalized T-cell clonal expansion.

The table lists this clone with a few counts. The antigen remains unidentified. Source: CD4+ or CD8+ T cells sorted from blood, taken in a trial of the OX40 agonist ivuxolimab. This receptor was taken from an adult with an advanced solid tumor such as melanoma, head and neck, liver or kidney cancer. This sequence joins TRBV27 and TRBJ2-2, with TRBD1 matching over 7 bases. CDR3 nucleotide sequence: TGTGCCAGCACCCTAAGGGACAGCGCATACGGGGAGCTGTTTTTT. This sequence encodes CASTLRDSAYGELFF.